One sample yielded the 19 T cell receptor beta chains listed below, sequenced in a study of shared clonotypes between healthy human individuals. Sequencing was performed with immunoSEQ multiplex PCR; in TCRdb, only in-frame clones are kept and a portion is missing. The sample includes 650,000 to 800,000 clones, 72% of them seen just once. The specimen was memory CD4+ T cells sorted from blood. This sample's subset: CD45RA-negative fraction. All receptors come from a woman in her thirties in good health.

This clone was observed at least ten times. As DNA, the CDR3 is TGTGCCAGCAGCTTTCAGCGGGAGGGCCTAGGCATTCAGTACTTC. Residues: CASSFQREGLGIQYF. V and J are TRBV13 and TRBJ2-4; 10 positions match TRBD2. The length of the CDR3 is 15 residues. V shed 3 bases and J 9 bases; nucleotides not matched to a gene: 8. Germline assignment: CDR1 PRHDT and CDR2 FYEKMQ (reference sequence).

The rearrangement uses TRBV6-5 and TRBJ1-5, with D perhaps TRBD1 (5 bases). This CDR3 contains 13 residues. Germline assignment: CDR1 MNHEY and CDR2 SVGAGI. Trimming shortened V by 6 bases and J by 7 bases, and 13 bases separated the two germline ends. The CDR3 sequence: CASSKEGVQPQHF. As DNA, the CDR3 is TGTGCCAGCAGCAAAGAAGGGGTCCAGCCCCAGCATTTT.

This clone appeared a few times. The chain links TRBV2 to TRBJ2-5; D is possibly TRBD2 (5 bases). Trimming left V 11 bases short and J 2 bases short, with 9 bases between. In germline, CDR1 is SNHLY, CDR2 FYNNEI. This CDR3 spans 11 amino acids. The CDR3 here is CAQRLQETQYF. The CDR3 DNA reads as TGTGCCCAGCGGTTACAAGAGACCCAGTACTTC.

The chain employs TRBV28 and TRBJ2-3; D is unresolved. Deletions cut 8 bases from V and 2 bases from J, with 11 bases between. The CDR3 totals 13 residues. The V gene's germline CDR1 is MDHEN and CDR2 SYDVKM. The DNA for the CDR3 is TGTGCCAGCGCCGGTGGAGCCACAGATACGCAGTATTTT. It is translated as CASAGGATDTQYF.

This chain joins TRBV4-1 and TRBJ2-3; 11 nucleotides align to TRBD2. This CDR3 contains 16 residues. With 4 bases clipped from V and 5 bases from J, the junction kept 8 bases outside the gene matches. Germline V lookup: CDR1 MGHRA, CDR2 YSYEKL. For the CDR3, the DNA is TGCGCCAGCAGCCGTGCCGGGACTAGCGGTGGAGATACGCAGTATTTT. This gives the protein CASSRAGTSGGDTQYF.

The gene calls are TRBV11-2 and TRBJ1-1; tentative D call: TRBD1 (5 bases). Trimming removed 4 bases at V and 4 bases at J, with 13 bases between. CDR3 length: 14 residues. Germline loops: CDR1 SGHAT, CDR2 FQNNGV. The CDR3 is CASSSPRGATEAFF. CDR3 nucleotide sequence: TGTGCCAGCAGCTCGCCTCGCGGGGCCACTGAAGCTTTCTTT.

V is TRBV28 and J is TRBJ2-7, with D possibly matching TRBD2 (6 bases). This CDR3 spans 16 amino acids. Germline V gene sequence: CDR1 MDHEN, CDR2 SYDVKM. The V end lost 6 bases, the J end lost 3 bases, and 21 bases lay between the germline ends. Here the CDR3 DNA reads TGTGCCAGCAGCGCTCCAGCGGGCAGCCGGGGCTACGAGCAGTACTTC. It specifies CASSAPAGSRGYEQYF.

This sequence joins TRBV28 and TRBJ2-7; the match to TRBD2 covers 8 bases. The ends lost 5 bases at V and 12 bases at J; junction bases unmatched: 9. The CDR3 is made up of 12 amino acids. In germline, CDR1 is MDHEN, CDR2 SYDVKM. CDR3 in amino acids: CASSPAGLAGYF. DNA of the CDR3: TGTGCCAGCAGTCCCGCCGGACTAGCAGGGTACTTC.

The rearrangement links TRBV18 to TRBJ2-1, with TRBD2 identical over 9 bases. The CDR3 is made up of 18 amino acids. After removal of 3 bases from V and 3 bases from J, the junction contained 12 bases not matched to a gene. Germline V lookup: CDR1 KGHSH, CDR2 LQKENI. For the CDR3, the DNA is TGTGCCAGCTCACCCTTGGGTACCGGGACTAGCCTCTACAATGAGCAGTTCTTC. It specifies CASSPLGTGTSLYNEQFF.

This clone was seen only once. This chain connects TRBV28 to TRBJ2-5; D unresolved. The end of the DNA is better explained by TRBJ2-7, so the J call may be wrong. This CDR3 is built from 11 residues. The germline V gene has CDR1 MDHEN and CDR2 SYDVKM. CDR3 loop: CASSSPYEQYF. The CDR3 DNA sequence: TGTGCCAGCAGTTCCCCCTACGAGCAGTACTTC.

V usage is TRBV7-3 and J usage is TRBJ2-1, with 12 nucleotides matching TRBD2. Trimming took 5 bases from V and 6 from J; bases not matched to a gene: 5. Germline V gene sequence: CDR1 SGHTA, CDR2 FQGTGA. The CDR3 has 15 residues. Here the CDR3 DNA reads TGTGCCAGCAGCCTAGCGGGAGGGCCGGGCAATGAGCAGTTCTTC. It encodes CASSLAGGPGNEQFF.

V usage is TRBV28 and J usage is TRBJ1-5; no reliable D call. V gave up 5 bases and J gave up 3 bases, with 11 bases separating them. There are 14 residues in the CDR3. CDR1 is MDHEN, CDR2 SYDVKM, per germline. The CDR3 region has the DNA TGTGCCAGCAGTCGACGGATTAACAATCAGCCCCAGCATTTT. Protein product: CASSRRINNQPQHF.

This chain uses TRBV5-6 with TRBJ1-2; TRBD1 is a possible D gene (6 bases). This CDR3 spans 15 amino acids. V was trimmed by 4 bases and J by 2 bases, leaving 15 bases between them. Per germline, CDR1 SGHDT and CDR2 YYEEEE. DNA of the CDR3: TGTGCCAGCAGCCCTCTGGGGGCGGAAAACTATGGCTACACCTTC. It yields the protein CASSPLGAENYGYTF.

The genes are TRBV7-9 and TRBJ2-7, with 7 bases identical to TRBD2. CDR1 is SEHNR, CDR2 FQNEAQ, per germline (reference sequence). The CDR3 has 15 amino acids. V trimming: 5 bases; J trimming: 0 bases; junction bases outside the gene matches: 7. The CDR3 DNA follows: TGTGCCAGCAGCCCCGGGGTAGCGGGCTCCTACGAGCAGTACTTC. This translates into CASSPGVAGSYEQYF.

The table lists this clone with a few counts. The chain combines TRBV27 with TRBJ2-1; D call uncertain. Between the trimmed V and J ends, which lost 5 bases and 5 bases, there was a span of 7 bases. CDR1 is MNHEY and CDR2 is SMNVEV in the germline V gene (reference sequence). The CDR3 runs 12 residues. The CDR3 sequence: CASSRQHNEQFF. The DNA of the CDR3 is TGTGCCAGCAGTAGGCAACACAATGAGCAGTTCTTC.

This clone was counted many times. V is TRBV19 and J is TRBJ1-1; a weak D match, TRBD1 (5 bases). Trimming stripped 0 bases from V and 0 bases from J, with 11 bases between. Germline lookup yields CDR1 LNHDA and CDR2 SQIVND (reference sequence). The CDR3 consists of 16 residues. The CDR3 reads CASSIDPGRVNTEAFF. Written as DNA, the CDR3 is TGTGCCAGTAGTATAGACCCGGGACGGGTGAACACTGAAGCTTTCTTT.

This clone appeared a few times. The chain combines TRBV28 with TRBJ1-2, with a weak D call TRBD1 (5 bases). Germline CDR1 reads MDHEN; CDR2 reads SYDVKM. Between the trimmed V and J ends, which lost 6 bases and 5 bases, there was a span of 10 bases. This CDR3 contains 12 residues. For the CDR3, the DNA is TGTGCCAGCAGCGGAACAGGTTATGGCTACACCTTC. This translates into CASSGTGYGYTF.

V usage is TRBV30 and J usage is TRBJ2-3; D not resolved. Germline values: CDR1 GTSNPN, CDR2 SVGIG (reference sequence). Trimming shortened V by 1 base and J by 5 bases, and 19 bases separated the two germline ends. The CDR3 extends over 16 amino acids. The CDR3 reads CAWSAWTDANGDTQYF. The DNA of the CDR3 is TGTGCCTGGAGTGCATGGACGGACGCCAACGGAGATACGCAGTATTTT.

V and J are TRBV7-8 and TRBJ2-7, with D tentatively TRBD2 (6 bases). Deletions cut 1 base from V and 3 bases from J, with 16 bases between. Germline V lookup: CDR1 SGHVS, CDR2 FQNEAQ. There are 16 residues in the CDR3. The CDR3 loop is CASSLEWDSHIYEQYF. For the CDR3, the DNA is TGTGCCAGCAGCTTAGAGTGGGACTCACATATCTACGAGCAGTACTTC.